Listed here are 8 T cell receptor beta chains from one sample, sequenced in a study of tumor-infiltrating lymphocytes in primary liver carcinoma listed by TCRdb under 2017. The reads were generated on an Illumina HiSeq 2500. Starting from 450 to 500 ng total RNA, TCRbeta-specific cDNA was produced by reverse transcription with a constant-region primer and ProtoScript II reverse transcriptase. Construction of the TCRbeta libraries relied on three nested rounds of multiplex PCR, following a slightly modified ARM-PCR procedure. Each of the first two PCR rounds ran for around 11 cycles and used multiplex TRBV1-TRBV30 forward primers together with a Cbeta reverse primer. TCRdb's own reprocessing of the public reads used fastp at Q25 and MiXCR and kept productive beta chains. Merged by CDR3 protein, the rows form single entries marked with the most common genes and DNA. Within this sample are about 330,000 distinct CDR3 sequences, with 65% of them counted one time only. Of the sample, about 6.3% is held by the ten largest clones.

RNA from unsorted whole blood was extracted with TRIzol reagent, and germline DNA was obtained with the DNeasy Blood & Tissue kit. The specimen sequenced was peripheral blood. Source of these receptors: a man aged 35-49 years with primary liver carcinoma and hepatitis B virus infection.

This clonotype was detected ten times or more. The chain has TRBV6-6 and TRBJ2-7; 7 bases are shared with TRBD2. The V segment lost 5 bases and the J segment 5 bases; nucleotides outside the gene matches: 18. There are 17 residues in the CDR3. Germline values: CDR1 MNHNY, CDR2 SVGAGI (reference sequence). CDR3 coding DNA: TGTGCCAGCAGTCCTAAAGCGGGGCTTGAAACGGGTAACGAGCAGTACTTC. Amino acid sequence: CASSPKAGLETGNEQYF.

This clonotype was counted only a few times. The V and J genes are TRBV5-4 and TRBJ2-7; D is undetermined. Per the germline V gene, CDR1 is SGHNT and CDR2 is YYREEE (reference sequence). V was cut by 0 bases and J by 2 bases, with 6 bases left in between. There are 13 residues in the CDR3. In DNA form, the CDR3 reads TGTGCCAGCAGCTTGGACCCGGCCTACGAGCAGTACTTC. Translated: CASSLDPAYEQYF.

A note on this clonotype: A read error is possible here, since a much larger clone lies one base away. The genes are TRBV6-1 and TRBJ2-7; no reliable D call. The CDR3 covers 11 residues. Trimming cost V 7 bases and J 3 bases, with 7 bases left between them. Germline CDR1 and CDR2: MNHNS and SASEGT. The CDR3 bases are TGTGCCAGCACCGATTACTACGAGCAGTACGTC. Protein: CASTDYYEQYV.

A remark on this clonotype: The CDR3 end shows no conserved phenylalanine or tryptophan, and so a read error is likely. The chain couples TRBV6-2 or TRBV6-3 to TRBJ2-1; TRBD2 matches 7 bases. Germline trimming cut 10 bases from V and 7 bases from J; bases unmatched to any gene: 13. CDR1 is MNHEY, CDR2 SVGEGT, per germline. This CDR3 is built from 14 residues. The CDR3 DNA reads as TGTGCCACCTACGGGGCGGGAGAAGGGAATGAGCAGTTCTCC. Translating gives CATYGAGEGNEQFS.

Worth noting for this clonotype: At one end the junction does not follow the germline gene, possibly because of a read error. This chain links TRBV10-1 with TRBJ1-2; D uncertain. The germline V gene has CDR1 WNHNN and CDR2 SYGVQD (reference sequence). CDR3 length: 13 residues. As DNA, the CDR3 is TGCACCAGCAGTGCTACGGGTTTCGTCGGCTACACCTTC. Protein: CTSSATGFVGYTF.

The CDR3: CAISLVSGTGTEQYF. CDR3 nucleotide sequence: TGTGCCATAAGCTTAGTCTCCGGGACAGGGACCGAGCAGTACTTC. V is TRBV11-2 and J is TRBJ2-7; the match to TRBD1 covers 9 bases. CDR3 length equals 15 residues. V dropped 10 bases and J dropped 6; count of bases not matched to a gene: 16. CDR1 and CDR2 (germline): SGHAT, FQNNGV.

In regard to this clonotype: Given a much more abundant clone one base away, this may be a read error. The chain combines TRBV4-1 with TRBJ2-5; D is unclear. V lost 3 bases and J lost 3, with 5 bases in between. The germline gives CDR1 MGHRA, CDR2 YSYEKL. This CDR3 has 12 residues. The DNA for the CDR3 is TGCGCCAGCAGCCATAATGAAGAGACCCAGTACTTC. Its translation is CASSHNEETQYF.

Notes on this clonotype: The conserved final phenylalanine or tryptophan is absent from the CDR3, which likely points to a read error. The rearrangement joins TRBV6-2 or TRBV6-3 to TRBJ2-1; the D gene is possibly TRBD2 (5 bases). V was shortened by 1 base and J by 8 bases, with 18 bases between the two germline ends. CDR3 length equals 16 residues. Germline-derived CDR1 and CDR2 are MNHEY and SVGEGT. Written as DNA, the CDR3 is TGTGCCAGCAGTTACTTACCTAGCTGGTGTGTCGATGAGCAGTTCTTA. It is translated as CASSYLPSWCVDEQFL.